This paragraph reports one TCR beta chain. Germline V gene lookup returns CDR1 SEHNR and CDR2 FQNEAQ (reference sequence). The CDR3 totals 14 residues. Trimming took 3 bases from V and 7 from J; bases not matched to a gene: 6. Generated by immunoSEQ multiplex PCR, the TCRdb table keeps only in-frame clones and is missing some. This sample has 23,000 or so clones, with roughly 78% found just once. The data derive from a study of OX40 agonist ivuxolimab in advanced cancers. For the study at large: The mean age was roughly 60 years, ranging from 23 to 79, with less than 90% of participants male. Patients with prior anti-PD-1, anti-PD-L1 or anti-CTLA-4 therapy were eligible; 40% to 45% had some. Partial responses were observed in three patients, of whom one had hepatocellular carcinoma and two had cutaneous melanoma.

Peripheral blood came from all dose cohorts at three timepoints. The source material was CD4+ or CD8+ T cells sorted from blood, sampled in a trial of the OX40 agonist ivuxolimab. This rearrangement joins TRBV7-9 to TRBJ1-5; 7 nucleotides line up with TRBD1. This receptor was obtained from an adult with an advanced solid tumor such as melanoma, head and neck, liver or kidney cancer. DNA of the CDR3: TGTGCCAGCAGCTTTACAGGGGATGGGCAGCCCCAGCATTTT. It specifies CASSFTGDGQPQHF. The full variable domain, with the rest looked up from reference TRBV7-9 and TRBJ1-5, is DTGVSQNPRHKITKRGQNVTFRCDPISEHNRLYWYRQTLGQGPEFLTYFQNEAQLEKSRLLSDRFSAERPKGSFSTLEIQRTEQGDSAMYLCASSFTGDGQPQHFGDGTRLSIL.